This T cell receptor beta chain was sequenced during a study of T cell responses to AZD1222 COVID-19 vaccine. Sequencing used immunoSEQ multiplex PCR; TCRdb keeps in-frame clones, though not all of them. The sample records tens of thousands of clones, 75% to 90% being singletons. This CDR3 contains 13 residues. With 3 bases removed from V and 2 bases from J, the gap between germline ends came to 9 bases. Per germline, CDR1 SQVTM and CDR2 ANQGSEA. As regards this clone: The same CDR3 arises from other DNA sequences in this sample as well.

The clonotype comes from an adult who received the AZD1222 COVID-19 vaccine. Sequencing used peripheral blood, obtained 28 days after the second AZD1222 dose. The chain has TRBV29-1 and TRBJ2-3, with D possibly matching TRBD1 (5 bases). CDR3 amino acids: CSVDQGPTDTQYF. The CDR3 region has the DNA TGCAGCGTTGATCAGGGCCCCACAGATACGCAGTATTTT.